These T cell receptor beta chains were read from a single sample in a study of Graves' ophthalmopathy and Graves' hyperthyroidism. TCRdb used MiXCR to reprocess the multiplex PCR reads, holding one entry per CDR3 protein. The profile shows hundreds of thousands of distinct CDR3 sequences, about 20% of them singletons. Input material: peripheral blood. Receptor source: a young woman with stable Graves' hyperthyroidism. Some clones in this sample may be carry-over from other donors' samples. Both conserved end residues are trimmed from each CDR3. The size of a clone is reported for some rows only, either as once, few or many, or as a class for expanded clones.

j_call	clone_size	v_call	cdr3_aa
TRBJ1-1	once	TRBV28	ASILGQWTEAF
TRBJ2-7	many	TRBV29-1	SAGRGTDYEQY
TRBJ1-1	many	TRBV29-1	SVSIQENTEAF
TRBJ2-7	many	TRBV27	ASSLMDRVHEQY
TRBJ2-7	-	TRBV29-1	SVVWLTGIGEQY
TRBJ2-7	many	TRBV12-3/TRBV12-4	ASSLGGAGSGEQY
TRBJ2-7	many	TRBV7-3	ASSPAGSGRVEQY
TRBJ1-6	many	TRBV12-3/TRBV12-4	ASSKTGLDSPLH
TRBJ1-2	many	TRBV12-3/TRBV12-4	ASSLWTVGGYGYT
TRBJ1-1	few	TRBV30	AWSRQEITEAF
TRBJ1-2	-	TRBV7-9	ASSLQTENYGYT
TRBJ1-2	-	TRBV2	ASSNFDRAYGYT
TRBJ2-7	many	TRBV12-3/TRBV12-4	ASSLNQGEEQY
TRBJ1-5	many	TRBV25-1	ASSAGQGAQQPQH
TRBJ2-6	many	TRBV15	ATSRGVAGTNVLT
TRBJ2-7	-	TRBV27	ASSNLGRVYDQY
TRBJ2-7	few	TRBV7-2	ASSFWTSGGYEQY
TRBJ1-2	-	TRBV28	ASSLDVGGAGYT
TRBJ1-2	few	TRBV20-1	SARDRKGGDYGYT
TRBJ2-2	-	TRBV6-5	ASSYSNSGFRIGELF
TRBJ1-2	-	TRBV6-1	ASTTPPGSGYT
TRBJ1-1	-	TRBV19	ASRPGRYTEAF
TRBJ1-3	many	TRBV15	ATSRDRLTLSGNTIY
TRBJ1-5	many	TRBV2	ASRALGGGNQPQH
TRBJ1-3	many	TRBV29-1	SGGGAGNTIY
TRBJ1-5	many	TRBV12-3/TRBV12-4	ASSPGQFNQPQH
TRBJ2-5	-	TRBV20-1	SGQVQETQY
TRBJ1-2	few	TRBV3-1	ASSPNSGDYGYT
TRBJ1-2	-	TRBV10-1	ASSVHRGYGYT
TRBJ1-1	many	TRBV27	ASSGVGGGAF
TRBJ2-4	many	TRBV27	ASSSALLAKNIQY
TRBJ2-2	many	TRBV7-2	ASSPSPGELF
TRBJ1-5	many	TRBV30	AWKGGEAYSNQPQH
TRBJ1-1	few	TRBV10-3	AISDPTGANTEAF
TRBJ2-7	many	TRBV5-1	ASSKGQAYEQY
TRBJ2-5	many	TRBV9	ASTLSWGGTETQY
TRBJ2-6	-	TRBV6-5	ASSYGGGSGANVLT
TRBJ2-1	many	TRBV6-9	ASSLSNEQF
TRBJ1-1	-	TRBV29-1	SGGSVNTEAF
TRBJ1-1	many	TRBV7-9	ASSQGVFGAF
TRBJ2-7	many	TRBV30	AWSVRGGTTKQY
TRBJ2-7	-	TRBV6-1	ASRVAGDEQY